The 32 T cell receptor beta chains reported below all come from one sample, sequenced in a study of T-cell reconstitution after alpha-beta-depleted transplantation in children. The authors prepared the TCRbeta library with unique molecular identifiers. MiXCR, applied by TCRdb to the PCR reads, yields one record per CDR3 protein. The sample lists 150,000 to 200,000 distinct CDR3 sequences; roughly 15% were seen once. Sequencing used PBMCs from the stem cell graft donor, obtained from the stem cell graft. All receptors derive from a human donor who donated a stem cell graft to a child with acute lymphoblastic leukemia.

This clonotype was picked up many times. V usage is TRBV24-1 and J usage is TRBJ2-6; D remains ambiguous. V shed 5 bases and J shed 1 base, with 8 bases lying between them. The CDR3 runs to 15 residues. Germline lookup yields CDR1 KGHDR and CDR2 SFDVKD. In nucleotides, the CDR3 is TGTGCCACCAGTGCCCGGATTTCTGGGGCCAACGTCCTGACTTTC. Encoded protein: CATSARISGANVLTF.

Many counts were recorded for this clonotype. The chain carries TRBV5-1 and TRBJ1-1; tentative D call: TRBD1 (5 bases). The CDR3 contains 14 residues. Trimming stripped 4 bases from V and 4 bases from J, with 14 bases between. Germline V gene sequence: CDR1 SGHRS, CDR2 YFSETQ. CDR3 in amino acids: CASSEGPSGTEAFF. DNA for the CDR3: TGCGCCAGCAGCGAGGGACCTAGCGGCACTGAAGCTTTCTTT.

In this sample, this clonotype turned up many times. The J gene is TRBJ1-2, the V gene TRBV12-3 or TRBV12-4; a possible D gene is TRBD1 (6 bases). This CDR3 spans 11 amino acids. The V and J ends lost 6 bases and 7 bases respectively, with 9 bases between them. CDR3 sequence (DNA): TGTGCCAGCAGCCAGGGGACTGGCTACACCTTC. Its protein is CASSQGTGYTF.

This clonotype was detected many times. This chain's CDR3 is CASGVPGLAGSNTGELFF. The CDR3 DNA reads TGTGCCAGTGGCGTTCCGGGACTAGCGGGATCCAACACCGGGGAGCTGTTTTTT. The rearrangement joins TRBV7-8 to TRBJ2-2; 13 nucleotides align to TRBD2. CDR1 and CDR2 from the germline V gene are SGHVS and FQNEAQ. The trim removed 9 bases at V and 2 bases at J, leaving 12 bases unmatched. CDR3 length: 18 amino acids.

CDR3 loop: CASTGLGGARNEQFF. The CDR3 DNA sequence: TGTGCCAGTACAGGGCTAGGGGGAGCACGCAATGAGCAGTTCTTC. The V gene is TRBV19, the J gene TRBJ2-1, with TRBD1 as a possible D gene (6 bases). The CDR3 consists of 15 residues. Per germline, CDR1 LNHDA and CDR2 SQIVND (reference sequence). Trimming pared 7 bases from V and 6 bases from J, leaving 19 bases between.

The sample holds many counts of this clonotype. The chain combines TRBV20-1 with TRBJ2-7; 9 nucleotides align to TRBD2. CDR1 is DFQATT and CDR2 is SNEGSKA in the germline V gene (reference sequence). The CDR3 consists of 13 residues. Trimming at V came to 6 bases and at J to 0 bases, leaving 3 bases not matched to a gene. The CDR3 loop is CSATTSGSYEQYF. CDR3 in DNA: TGCAGTGCAACGACTAGCGGCTCCTACGAGCAGTACTTC.

The CDR3 sequence: CASSPMPPQFDTQYF. The CDR3 bases are TGTGCCAGCAGTCCCATGCCCCCACAGTTTGATACGCAGTATTTT. This chain uses TRBV6-1 with TRBJ2-3, with D uncertain. V was cut by 5 bases and J by 6 bases, with 18 bases left in between. This CDR3 region has 15 residues. CDR1 is MNHNS and CDR2 is SASEGT in the germline V gene.

The chain has TRBV30 and TRBJ2-7; 9 bases map to TRBD1. Germline V CDR1 and CDR2: GTSNPN, SVGIG (reference sequence). The V and J ends lost 1 base and 5 bases, in that order; junction bases with no gene match: 3. There are 13 residues in the CDR3. The CDR3 protein is CAWSGDRDDEQYF. The DNA of the CDR3 is TGTGCCTGGAGTGGGGACAGGGACGACGAGCAGTACTTC.

This clonotype occurred a few times. The CDR3 DNA follows: TGTGCCAGCAGTTACTCTTATTCCGGGTATCGGGACACCGGGGAGCTGTTTTTT. Translated: CASSYSYSGYRDTGELFF. This chain uses TRBV6-5 with TRBJ2-2; D gene ambiguous. Trimming took off 0 bases at V and 3 bases at J, with 17 bases between the two ends. This CDR3 region has 18 residues. Germline assignment: CDR1 MNHEY and CDR2 SVGAGI.

This clonotype was found many times. The chain carries TRBV11-1 and TRBJ2-5; weak D call: TRBD2 (7 bases). Germline-derived CDR1 and CDR2 are SGHAT and FQDESV (reference sequence). Trimming removed 5 bases from V and 6 bases from J, with 19 bases in between. CDR3 length equals 15 residues. CDR3 in amino acids: CASSNAGASVKTQYF. The CDR3, as DNA: TGTGCCAGCAGCAACGCGGGGGCATCCGTGAAGACCCAGTACTTC.

This clonotype was detected many times. The chain has TRBV5-1 and TRBJ2-1; TRBD2 matches 7 bases. V gave up 0 bases and J gave up 3 bases; unmatched junction bases: 6. Per the germline V gene, CDR1 is SGHRS and CDR2 is YFSETQ. This CDR3 comprises 16 residues. Written as DNA, the CDR3 is TGCGCCAGCAGCTTGGAGGATAGCGGGTTCTACAATGAGCAGTTCTTC. Its protein is CASSLEDSGFYNEQFF.

This clonotype was recorded at least ten times. The V and J genes are TRBV5-8 and TRBJ1-4, with 7 bases identical to TRBD1. Germline-derived CDR1 and CDR2 are SGHTS and YDEGEE. The CDR3 covers 17 residues. J lost 0 bases, V lost 4 bases, and 9 bases had no gene match. CDR3 DNA: TGTGCCAGCAGCGGAAGGGACAGTCTTGCAACTAATGAAAAACTGTTTTTT. It is translated as CASSGRDSLATNEKLFF.

This clonotype turned up a few times. J is TRBJ2-1 and V is TRBV28; D is unresolved. Germline CDR1 and CDR2: MDHEN and SYDVKM. Trimming left V 4 bases short and J 5 bases short, with 15 bases between. CDR3 length equals 15 residues. In DNA form, the CDR3 reads TGTGCCAGCAGTTCTCGACCCCCCGAGGACAATGAGCAGTTCTTC. This translates into CASSSRPPEDNEQFF.

This clonotype was seen ten or more times. The chain recombines TRBV6-5 with TRBJ1-3; 9 positions agree with TRBD1. The CDR3 totals 15 residues. V lost 2 bases and J lost 4; bases outside the gene matches: 3. Germline lookup yields CDR1 MNHEY and CDR2 SVGAGI. The CDR3 loop is CASSYPGTGGNTIYF. The CDR3 DNA sequence: TGTGCCAGCAGTTACCCAGGGACAGGGGGAAACACCATATATTTT.

The gene calls are TRBV10-2 and TRBJ2-3; D ambiguous. V lost 2 bases and J lost 5, with 2 bases in between. The CDR3 length is 11 residues. Germline loops: CDR1 WSHSY, CDR2 SAAADI. DNA for the CDR3: TGCGCCAGCAGTGAGCTAGATACGCAGTATTTT. Translated, it gives CASSELDTQYF.

This clonotype was picked up many times. The chain carries TRBV6-5 and TRBJ2-1; TRBD1 matches at 7 bases. CDR3 length: 12 residues. J lost 12 bases, V lost 6 bases, and 8 bases had no gene match. The V gene's germline CDR1 is MNHEY and CDR2 SVGAGI. The CDR3 sequence is CASSPTRDRQFF. The CDR3 DNA is TGTGCCAGCAGCCCCACACGGGACAGGCAGTTCTTC.

This clonotype was seen a handful of times. CDR3 residues: CASSHREGEKLFF. As DNA, the CDR3 is TGTGCCAGCTCACACAGGGAAGGTGAAAAACTGTTTTTT. The chain links TRBV18 to TRBJ1-4, with D possibly TRBD1 on 6 matching bases. CDR1 and CDR2 (germline): KGHSH, LQKENI. The CDR3 totals 13 residues. V lost 4 bases to trimming and J lost 7 bases, with 10 bases between them.

This clonotype was observed many times. The rearrangement links TRBV6-2 or TRBV6-3 to TRBJ2-1; TRBD2 agrees at 9 bases. The ends lost 6 bases at V and 4 bases at J; junction bases unmatched: 25. The CDR3 is 21 amino acids. Germline V gene lookup returns CDR1 MNHEY and CDR2 SVGEGT. CDR3 sequence: CASSPILTSGLSGPTYNEQFF. CDR3 nucleotides: TGTGCCAGCAGCCCAATACTGACTAGCGGCCTTAGTGGGCCTACTTACAATGAGCAGTTCTTC.

This clonotype appeared many times. The DNA of the CDR3 is TGTGCCATCAGTGATCGGGCGGGGGAAAGAACTCATGAGCAGTTCTTC. Amino acids: CAISDRAGERTHEQFF. The chain is built from TRBV10-3 and TRBJ2-1, with TRBD2 identical over 7 bases. Germline loops: CDR1 ENHRY, CDR2 SYGVKD. The CDR3 is 16 residues long. V shed 3 bases and J 8 bases; nucleotides not matched to a gene: 13.

The sample holds many counts of this clonotype. The genes are TRBV30 and TRBJ1-5; D not resolved. CDR1 is GTSNPN, CDR2 SVGIG, per germline (reference sequence). The V end was cut by 2 bases, the J end by 0 bases, with 5 bases between. The CDR3 is made up of 13 amino acids. The CDR3 nucleotides read TGTGCCTGGAGTCCGGCTAGCAATCAGCCCCAGCATTTT. This translates into CAWSPASNQPQHF. Combining the CDR3 with reference TRBV30 and TRBJ1-5 gives the whole variable domain SQTIHQWPATLVQPVGSPLSLECTVEGTSNPNLYWYRQAAGRGLQLLFYSVGIGQISSEVPQNLSASRPQDRQFILSSKKLLLSDSGFYLCAWSPASNQPQHFGDGTRLSIL.

This clonotype was detected ten times or more. V gene TRBV19 combines with J gene TRBJ1-2, with D perhaps matching TRBD1 (5 bases). This CDR3 contains 16 residues. The germline V gene has CDR1 LNHDA and CDR2 SQIVND (reference sequence). Trimming removed 4 bases from V and 0 bases from J, with 15 bases in between. The CDR3 bases are TGTGCCAGTAGTAACTTCGGGACGTCTTCTAACTATGGCTACACCTTC. The encoded protein is CASSNFGTSSNYGYTF.

The rearrangement links TRBV20-1 to TRBJ2-7, with D perhaps given as TRBD1 or TRBD2 (5 bases each). V was pared by 0 bases and J by 3 bases, with 15 bases between. CDR3 length equals 15 residues. Germline loops: CDR1 DFQATT, CDR2 SNEGSKA (reference sequence). CDR3 DNA sequence: TGCAGTGCTAGAGACGAGGGGCGCGGTTACTACGAGCAGTACTTC. It yields the protein CSARDEGRGYYEQYF.

In its sample, this clonotype was seen many times. This chain joins TRBV11-2 and TRBJ2-7; TRBD2 agrees at 8 bases. CDR3 length equals 14 residues. V gave up 3 bases and J gave up 3 bases; unmatched junction bases: 4. Germline V lookup: CDR1 SGHAT, CDR2 FQNNGV. The CDR3 DNA reads as TGTGCCAGCAGCTTCTCAGCGGGAGTCTACGAGCAGTACTTC. Protein: CASSFSAGVYEQYF.

J is TRBJ1-2 and V is TRBV5-1; D gene unclear. Germline V lookup: CDR1 SGHRS, CDR2 YFSETQ. This CDR3 has 12 amino acids. Trimming removed 5 bases at V and 10 bases at J, with 15 bases between. CDR3 coding DNA: TGCGCCAGCAGGCGGGTAAACGGAGACTACACCTTC. Translated: CASRRVNGDYTF.

This clonotype was counted many times. The rearrangement links TRBV6-1 to TRBJ2-3; TRBD1 agrees at 11 bases. Germline loops: CDR1 MNHNS, CDR2 SASEGT. V lost 6 bases, J lost 3 bases, and 8 bases stayed unmatched. This CDR3 has 16 residues. The CDR3 coding sequence is TGTGCCAGCAGCCGAAGGACAGGGGGCGCGACAGATACGCAGTATTTT. This encodes CASSRRTGGATDTQYF.

There are many counts of this clonotype. This chain joins TRBV30 and TRBJ1-2, with D unresolved. Trimming shortened V by 0 bases and J by 4 bases, and 15 bases separated the two germline ends. Germline-derived CDR1 and CDR2 are GTSNPN and SVGIG (reference sequence). CDR3 length: 15 residues. CDR3 in amino acids: CAWSVSGASLYGYTF. The CDR3 nucleotides are TGTGCCTGGAGTGTGAGTGGCGCCTCCCTCTATGGCTACACCTTC.

This clonotype appeared many times. V and J are TRBV28 and TRBJ2-4, with D perhaps TRBD1 or TRBD2 (5 bases each). This CDR3 contains 14 residues. Per the germline V gene, CDR1 is MDHEN and CDR2 is SYDVKM. The V end was cut by 3 bases, the J end by 8 bases, with 14 bases between. The CDR3 bases are TGTGCCAGCAGTTTGCCAGGGACGAGGGACATTCAGTACTTC. Its protein product is CASSLPGTRDIQYF. The whole variable domain, remainder taken from reference TRBV28 and TRBJ2-4, is DVKVTQSSRYLVKRTGEKVFLECVQDMDHENMFWYRQDPGLGLRLIYFSYDVKMKEKGDIPEGYSVSREKKERFSLILESASTNQTSMYLCASSLPGTRDIQYFGAGTRLSVL.

This clonotype has a handful of counts. CDR3 coding DNA: TGTGCCACCTCCCCGGGGGGATACGAGCAGTACTTC. This encodes CATSPGGYEQYF. V usage is TRBV24-1 and J usage is TRBJ2-7; 7 nucleotides match TRBD2. This CDR3 region has 12 residues. Germline lookup yields CDR1 KGHDR and CDR2 SFDVKD. Trimming at V came to 9 bases and at J to 4 bases, leaving 5 bases not matched to a gene.

This clonotype was counted at least ten times. The rearrangement joins TRBV9 to TRBJ2-2; no clear D gene. The CDR3 consists of 15 residues. With 0 bases removed from V and 2 bases from J, the gap between germline ends came to 8 bases. Germline assignment: CDR1 SGDLS and CDR2 YYNGEE. CDR3 protein: CASSVGRVNTGELFF. DNA for the CDR3: TGTGCCAGCAGCGTAGGTCGCGTTAACACCGGGGAGCTGTTTTTT.

The CDR3 reads CASRGDREADNEAFF. The CDR3 DNA is TGTGCCAGCAGGGGGGACAGGGAGGCGGATAATGAAGCTTTCTTT. The chain couples TRBV2 to TRBJ1-1; 9 nucleotides match TRBD1. This CDR3 comprises 15 residues. CDR1 is SNHLY, CDR2 FYNNEI, per germline. V was pared by 6 bases and J by 7 bases, with 12 bases of the junction left unmatched.

Ten or more counts support this clonotype. The CDR3 DNA is TGCGCCAGCAGCTTATACCTAGCGGGAGACGACAATGAGCAGTTCTTC. Translated: CASSLYLAGDDNEQFF. V gene TRBV5-1 combines with J gene TRBJ2-1; 10 bases agree with TRBD2. The CDR3 runs 16 residues. The V gene end was trimmed by 2 bases and the J gene end by 5 bases; junction bases not matched to a gene: 7. Germline-derived CDR1 and CDR2 are SGHRS and YFSETQ.

The sample holds many counts of this clonotype. The chain joins TRBV7-2 to TRBJ2-3; TRBD1 is a possible D gene (5 bases). This CDR3 spans 14 amino acids. The germline V and J ends were trimmed by 5 bases and 7 bases, with 16 bases remaining between them. CDR1 is SGHTA, CDR2 FQGNSA, per germline. The CDR3 is CASSATVFGNTQYF. In nucleotides, the CDR3 is TGTGCCAGCAGCGCGACAGTCTTTGGTAATACGCAGTATTTT.